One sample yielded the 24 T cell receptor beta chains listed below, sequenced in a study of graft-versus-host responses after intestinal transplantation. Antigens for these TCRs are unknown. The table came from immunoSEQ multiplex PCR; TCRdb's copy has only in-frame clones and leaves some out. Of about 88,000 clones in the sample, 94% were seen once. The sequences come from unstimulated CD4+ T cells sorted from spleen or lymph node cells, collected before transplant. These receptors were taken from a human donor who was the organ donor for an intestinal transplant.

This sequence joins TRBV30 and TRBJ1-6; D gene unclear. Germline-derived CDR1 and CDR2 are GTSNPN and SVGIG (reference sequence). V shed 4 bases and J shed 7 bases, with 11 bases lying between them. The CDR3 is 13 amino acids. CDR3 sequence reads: CAWTSSQNSPLHF. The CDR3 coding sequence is TGTGCCTGGACAAGCTCTCAGAATTCACCCCTCCACTTT. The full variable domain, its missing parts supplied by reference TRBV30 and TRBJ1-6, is SQTIHQWPATLVQPVGSPLSLECTVEGTSNPNLYWYRQAAGRGLQLLFYSVGIGQISSEVPQNLSASRPQDRQFILSSKKLLLSDSGFYLCAWTSSQNSPLHFGNGTRLTVT.

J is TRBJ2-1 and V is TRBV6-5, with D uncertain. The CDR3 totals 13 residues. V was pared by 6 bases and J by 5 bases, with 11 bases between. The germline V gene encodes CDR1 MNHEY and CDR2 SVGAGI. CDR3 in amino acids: CASRRAENNEQFF. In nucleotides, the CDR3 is TGTGCCAGCAGGCGCGCCGAAAACAATGAGCAGTTCTTC.

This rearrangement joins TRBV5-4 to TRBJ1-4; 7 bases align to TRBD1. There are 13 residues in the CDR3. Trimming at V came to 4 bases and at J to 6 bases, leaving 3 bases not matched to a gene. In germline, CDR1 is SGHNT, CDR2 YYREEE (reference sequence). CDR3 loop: CASSTGVDEKLFF. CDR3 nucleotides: TGTGCCAGCAGCACAGGGGTCGATGAAAAACTGTTTTTT.

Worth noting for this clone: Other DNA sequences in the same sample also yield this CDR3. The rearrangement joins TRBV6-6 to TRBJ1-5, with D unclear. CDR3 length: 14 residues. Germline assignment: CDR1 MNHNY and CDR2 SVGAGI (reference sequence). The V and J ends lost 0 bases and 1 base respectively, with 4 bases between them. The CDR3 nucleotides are TGTGCCAGCAGTTACTCGAGCAGCAATCAGCCCCAGCATTTT. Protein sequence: CASSYSSSNQPQHF.

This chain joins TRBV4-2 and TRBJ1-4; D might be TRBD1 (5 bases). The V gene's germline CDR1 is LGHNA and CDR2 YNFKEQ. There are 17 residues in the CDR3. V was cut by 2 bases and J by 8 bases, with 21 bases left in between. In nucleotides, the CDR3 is TGTGCCAGCAGCCAAAGCGGTGCACGTGGAGCAGGGGAAAAACTGTTTTTT. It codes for CASSQSGARGAGEKLFF.

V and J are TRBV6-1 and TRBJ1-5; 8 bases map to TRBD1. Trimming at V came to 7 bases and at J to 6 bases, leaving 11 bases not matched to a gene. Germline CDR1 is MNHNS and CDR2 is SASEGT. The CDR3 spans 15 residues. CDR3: CASTVRQGAGQPQHF. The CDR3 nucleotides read TGTGCCAGCACCGTAAGGCAGGGGGCTGGTCAGCCCCAGCATTTT.

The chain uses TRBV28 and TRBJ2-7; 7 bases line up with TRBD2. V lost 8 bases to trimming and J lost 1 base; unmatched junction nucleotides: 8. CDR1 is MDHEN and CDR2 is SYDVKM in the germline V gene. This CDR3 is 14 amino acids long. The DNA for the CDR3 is TGTGCCAGCCTCCGCGGGGGTGAGTCCTACGAGCAGTACTTC. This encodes CASLRGGESYEQYF.

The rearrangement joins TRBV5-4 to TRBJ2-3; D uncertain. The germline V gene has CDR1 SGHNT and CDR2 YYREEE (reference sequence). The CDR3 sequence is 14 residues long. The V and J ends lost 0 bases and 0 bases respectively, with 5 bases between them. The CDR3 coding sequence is TGTGCCAGCAGCTTGGTACAGAGCACAGATACGCAGTATTTT. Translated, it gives CASSLVQSTDTQYF.

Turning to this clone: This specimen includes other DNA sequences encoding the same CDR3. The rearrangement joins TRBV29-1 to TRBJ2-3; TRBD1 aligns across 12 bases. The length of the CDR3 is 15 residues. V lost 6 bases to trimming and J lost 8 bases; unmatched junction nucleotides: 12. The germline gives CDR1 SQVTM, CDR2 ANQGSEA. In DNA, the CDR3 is TGCAGCGTGGGGGACAGGGGGCGGATAGGGGGTACGCAGTATTTT. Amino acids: CSVGDRGRIGGTQYF.

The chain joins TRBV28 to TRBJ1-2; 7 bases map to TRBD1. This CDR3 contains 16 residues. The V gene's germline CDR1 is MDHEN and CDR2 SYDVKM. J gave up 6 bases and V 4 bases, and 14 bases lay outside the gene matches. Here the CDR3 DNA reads TGTGCCAGCAGTTCGAGACCACAGGGGAAAAAAAATGGCTACACCTTC. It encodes CASSSRPQGKKNGYTF.

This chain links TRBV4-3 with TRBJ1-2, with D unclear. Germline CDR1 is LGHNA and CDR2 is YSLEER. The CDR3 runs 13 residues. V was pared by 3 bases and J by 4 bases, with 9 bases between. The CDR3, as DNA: TGCGCCAGCAGCCAGGTCCCCAGCTATGGCTACACCTTC. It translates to CASSQVPSYGYTF.

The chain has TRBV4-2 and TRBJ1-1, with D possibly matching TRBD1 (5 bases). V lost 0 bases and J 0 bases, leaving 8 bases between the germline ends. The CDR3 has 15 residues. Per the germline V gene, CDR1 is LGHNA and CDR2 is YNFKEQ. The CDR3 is CASSQEGLLNTEAFF. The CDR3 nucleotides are TGTGCCAGCAGCCAAGAGGGACTGTTGAACACTGAAGCTTTCTTT.

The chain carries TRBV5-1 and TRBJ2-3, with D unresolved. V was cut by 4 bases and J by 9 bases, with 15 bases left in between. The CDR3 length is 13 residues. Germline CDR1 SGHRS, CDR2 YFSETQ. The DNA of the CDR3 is TGCGCCAGCAGCCTCTTACTCGGTGAGACGCAGTATTTT. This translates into CASSLLLGETQYF.

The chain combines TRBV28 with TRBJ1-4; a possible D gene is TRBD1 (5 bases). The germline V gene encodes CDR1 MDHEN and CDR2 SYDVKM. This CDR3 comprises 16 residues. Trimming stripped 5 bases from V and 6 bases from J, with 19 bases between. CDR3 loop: CASSIRLGRGDEKLFF. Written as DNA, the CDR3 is TGTGCCAGCAGTATAAGATTAGGACGGGGGGATGAAAAACTGTTTTTT.

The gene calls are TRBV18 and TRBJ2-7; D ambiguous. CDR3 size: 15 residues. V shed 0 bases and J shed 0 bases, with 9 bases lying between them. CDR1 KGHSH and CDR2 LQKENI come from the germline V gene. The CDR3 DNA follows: TGTGCCAGCTCACCACCATCCCTCAGCTCCTACGAGCAGTACTTC. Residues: CASSPPSLSSYEQYF.

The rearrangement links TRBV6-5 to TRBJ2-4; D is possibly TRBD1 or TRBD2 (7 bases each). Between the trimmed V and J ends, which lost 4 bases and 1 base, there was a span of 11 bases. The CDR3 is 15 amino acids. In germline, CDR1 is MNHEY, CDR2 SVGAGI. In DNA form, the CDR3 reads TGTGCCAGCAGTTCCAGGGGGGGGGCCAAAAACATTCAGTACTTC. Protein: CASSSRGGAKNIQYF.

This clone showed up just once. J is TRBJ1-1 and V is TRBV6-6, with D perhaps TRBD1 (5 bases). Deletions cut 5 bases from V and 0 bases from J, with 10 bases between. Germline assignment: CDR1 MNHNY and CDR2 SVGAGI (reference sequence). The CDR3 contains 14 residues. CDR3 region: CASSRRGVNTEAFF. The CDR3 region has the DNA TGTGCCAGCAGTCGCCGGGGGGTGAACACTGAAGCTTTCTTT.

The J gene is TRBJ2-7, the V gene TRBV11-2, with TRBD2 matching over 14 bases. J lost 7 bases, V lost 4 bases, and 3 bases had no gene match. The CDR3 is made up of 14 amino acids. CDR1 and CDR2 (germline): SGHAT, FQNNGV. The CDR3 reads CASSWTSGGNEQYF. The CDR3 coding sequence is TGTGCCAGCAGCTGGACTAGCGGGGGGAATGAGCAGTACTTC.

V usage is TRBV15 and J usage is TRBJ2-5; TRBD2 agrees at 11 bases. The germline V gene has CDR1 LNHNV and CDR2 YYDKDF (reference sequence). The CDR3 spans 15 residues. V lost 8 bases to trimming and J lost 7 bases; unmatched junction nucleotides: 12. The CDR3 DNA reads TGTGCCACCCAGCCCACTAGCGGGGGCCTCGGGACCCAGTACTTC. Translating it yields CATQPTSGGLGTQYF.

CDR3 coding DNA: TGTGCCAGTAGTAATCGGGGGCCAGGGGAAAAACTGTTTTTT. This gives the protein CASSNRGPGEKLFF. The chain combines TRBV19 with TRBJ1-4, with a weak D call TRBD1 (6 bases). The length of the CDR3 is 14 residues. V gave up 4 bases and J gave up 8 bases, with 14 bases separating them. The germline gives CDR1 LNHDA, CDR2 SQIVND (reference sequence).

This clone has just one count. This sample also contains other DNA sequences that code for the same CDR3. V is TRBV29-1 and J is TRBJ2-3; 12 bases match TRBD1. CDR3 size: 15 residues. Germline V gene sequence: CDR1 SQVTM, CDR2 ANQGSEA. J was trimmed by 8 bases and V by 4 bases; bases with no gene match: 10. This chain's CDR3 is CSVGDRGRIGGTQYF. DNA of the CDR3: TGCAGCGTTGGGGACAGGGGGCGGATAGGGGGTACGCAGTATTTT.

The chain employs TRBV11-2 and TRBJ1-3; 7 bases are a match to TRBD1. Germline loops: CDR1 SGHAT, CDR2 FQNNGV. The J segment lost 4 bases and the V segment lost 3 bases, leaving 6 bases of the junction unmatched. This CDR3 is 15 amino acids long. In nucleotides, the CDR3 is TGTGCCAGCAGCTTTACGACAGGGTCCGGAAACACCATATATTTT. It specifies CASSFTTGSGNTIYF.

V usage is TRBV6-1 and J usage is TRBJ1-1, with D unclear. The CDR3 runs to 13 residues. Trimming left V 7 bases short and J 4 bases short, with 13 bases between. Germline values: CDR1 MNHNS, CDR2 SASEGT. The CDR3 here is CASTMLWATEAFF. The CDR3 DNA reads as TGTGCCAGCACCATGCTTTGGGCCACTGAAGCTTTCTTT.

Written as DNA, the CDR3 is TGTGCCATCAGACTAGCGGCCTACACAGATACGCAGTATTTT. It is translated as CAIRLAAYTDTQYF. The V and J genes are TRBV10-3 and TRBJ2-3; 8 positions agree with TRBD2. V was clipped by 6 bases and J by 2 bases; unmatched bases: 4. This CDR3 is 14 amino acids long. Germline V gene data show CDR1 as ENHRY and CDR2 as SYGVKD.